These 6 T cell receptor beta chains came from one sample sequenced in a study of CD8 T cells in ankylosing spondylitis. TCRdb fed the 5' RACE reads into MiXCR, producing one record per CDR3 protein. The sample lists around 250,000 distinct CDR3 sequences; 15% to 20% were seen once. Sequencing was carried out using blood, either unsorted or a sorted T cell fraction (not recorded which). Every receptor here comes from a male donor with ankylosing spondylitis or in good health (not recorded which).

This chain joins TRBV5-1 and TRBJ2-1; 9 bases align to TRBD1. The germline V gene encodes CDR1 SGHRS and CDR2 YFSETQ. The CDR3 runs to 15 residues. V gave up 6 bases and J gave up 3 bases; unmatched junction bases: 7. In DNA form, the CDR3 reads TGCGCCAGCACCCCCGGGACAGGGTTCTACAATGAGCAGTTCTTC. It yields the protein CASTPGTGFYNEQFF.

This clonotype occurred many times. The V and J genes are TRBV9 and TRBJ1-2, with D perhaps TRBD1 (5 bases). This CDR3 spans 17 amino acids. Germline CDR1 is SGDLS and CDR2 is YYNGEE. V lost 3 bases, J lost 1 base, and 19 bases lay in between. The CDR3 sequence is CASSGGYPARVNYGYTF. The CDR3, as DNA: TGTGCCAGCAGCGGAGGATACCCCGCCAGGGTTAACTATGGCTACACCTTC.

V gene TRBV29-1 combines with J gene TRBJ2-7; D might be TRBD1 (6 bases). The CDR3 totals 14 residues. CDR1 SQVTM and CDR2 ANQGSEA come from the germline V gene. The V gene lost 4 bases and the J gene lost 0 bases, with 13 bases spanning the gap. DNA of the CDR3: TGCAGCGTTGTTGGGGGCGGCACCTCCTACGAGCAGTACTTC. This translates into CSVVGGGTSYEQYF.

This clonotype has more than one count but fewer than ten. The chain has TRBV6-1 and TRBJ2-3, with 14 bases identical to TRBD2. This CDR3 comprises 18 residues. The ends lost 6 bases at V and 5 bases at J; junction bases unmatched: 13. Germline V lookup: CDR1 MNHNS, CDR2 SASEGT. CDR3 DNA sequence: TGTGCCAGCAGGACGGGACTAGCGGGAGTGGGGGGTCAAGATACGCAGTATTTT. Translation: CASRTGLAGVGGQDTQYF.

There are many counts of this clonotype. V and J are TRBV7-2 and TRBJ2-3; 10 bases map to TRBD2. CDR3 length equals 16 residues. V was pared by 3 bases and J by 1 base, with 4 bases of the junction left unmatched. Germline assignment: CDR1 SGHTA and CDR2 FQGNSA. The CDR3 DNA follows: TGTGCCAGCAGCTTGCTAGCGGGAGTCGGCACAGATACGCAGTATTTT. It translates to CASSLLAGVGTDTQYF.

This clonotype was seen ten or more times. Germline and junction disagree at one end, which may indicate a read error. V gene TRBV7-7 combines with J gene TRBJ1-1; D not certain. Germline lookup yields CDR1 SSHAT and CDR2 FNYEAQ (reference sequence). The CDR3 extends over 15 amino acids. CDR3 nucleotide sequence: TGTGCTAGCAGCTTAGCGAGAGGAATTGGTACTGAAGCTTTCTTT. Its translation is CASSLARGIGTEAFF.